This T cell receptor beta chain came from a study of blood T cell repertoires in COVID-19. Across the study: Donors in the United States, Italy and Spain gave samples during acute or convalescent COVID-19. T cells, B-cell-depleted T cells, or PBMCs supplied cDNA or gDNA.

This CDR3 is built from 15 residues. V was shortened by 0 bases and J by 1 base, with 9 bases between the two germline ends. Germline-derived CDR1 and CDR2 are SGHTA and FQGNSA. In the original analysis: Quantification of nucleated cells was approximated via reference gene primer amplification. Profiled with immunoSEQ multiplex PCR; TCRdb holds only in-frame clones, not every one. That table is the source of V, J and clone size, and D and trimming were worked out from the DNA. This sample has 100,000 to 150,000 clones; 82% occur once, and the top ten carry 3.5% to 5.5%. The material sequenced was peripheral blood. The chain links TRBV7-2 to TRBJ1-1, with D possibly matching TRBD1 (6 bases). The clonotype comes from a woman in her sixties or seventies with acute or convalescent COVID-19. This chain's CDR3 is CASSLAPQGNTEAFF. The CDR3 DNA sequence: TGTGCCAGCAGCTTAGCGCCACAGGGGAACACTGAAGCTTTCTTT.